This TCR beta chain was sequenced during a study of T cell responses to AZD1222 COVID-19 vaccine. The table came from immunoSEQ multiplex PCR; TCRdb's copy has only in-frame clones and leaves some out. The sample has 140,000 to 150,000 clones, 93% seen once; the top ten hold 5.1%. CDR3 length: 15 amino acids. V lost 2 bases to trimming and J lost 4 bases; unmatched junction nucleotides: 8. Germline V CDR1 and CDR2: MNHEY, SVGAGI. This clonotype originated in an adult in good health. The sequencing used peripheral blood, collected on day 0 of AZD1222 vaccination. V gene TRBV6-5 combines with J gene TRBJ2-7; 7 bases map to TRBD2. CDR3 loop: CASSYGGLAEYEQYF. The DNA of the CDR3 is TGTGCCAGCAGTTACGGCGGGCTAGCGGAATACGAGCAGTACTTC.